These 23 T cell receptor beta chains were all obtained from the same sample, sequenced in a study of control samples from healthy donors and cancer patients. Only in-frame clones appear in the TCRdb table, and some are missing; sequencing was by immunoSEQ multiplex PCR. The table includes some 130,000 clones, roughly 90% detected once. Sequenced: blood. Receptors were obtained from a man aged 35 to 55 in good health.

The rearrangement links TRBV9 to TRBJ2-3; 7 bases match TRBD1. J lost 3 bases, V lost 4 bases, and 8 bases had no gene match. CDR1 and CDR2 from the germline V gene are SGDLS and YYNGEE. This CDR3 has 15 amino acids. CDR3 sequence reads: CASSFLDRSTDTQYF. CDR3 nucleotide sequence: TGTGCCAGCAGCTTCCTGGACAGGTCAACAGATACGCAGTATTTT.

This chain joins TRBV11-2 and TRBJ1-1, with TRBD1 identical over 7 bases. The CDR3 runs 16 residues. Germline values: CDR1 SGHAT, CDR2 FQNNGV. The V gene end was trimmed by 2 bases and the J gene end by 5 bases; junction bases not matched to a gene: 11. CDR3 DNA: TGTGCCAGCAGCTTACTTAAGGGGGCAGGAGTTACTGAAGCTTTCTTT. This gives the protein CASSLLKGAGVTEAFF.

V is TRBV6-7 and J is TRBJ2-5; no firm D call. Being an ORF, TRBV6-7 has a function that is uncertain. The CDR3 contains 15 residues. V was shortened by 0 bases and J by 7 bases, with 15 bases between the two germline ends. Here the CDR3 reads CASSYSPSRRWTQYF. The DNA of the CDR3 is TGTGCCAGCAGTTACTCACCAAGCCGACGGTGGACCCAGTACTTC.

The V call is TRBV10-3, the J call TRBJ2-7; D unclear. CDR3 length equals 11 residues. Germline V gene data show CDR1 as ENHRY and CDR2 as SYGVKD. V was pared by 8 bases and J by 1 base, with 6 bases between. The CDR3 DNA is TGTGCCATCGGTGGTTCCTACGAGCAGTACTTC. Translating it yields CAIGGSYEQYF.

V gene TRBV12-3 or TRBV12-4 combines with J gene TRBJ2-1, with D maybe TRBD2 (5 bases). V shed 8 bases and J shed 6 bases, with 14 bases lying between them. The CDR3 is 13 amino acids. CDR3 protein: CASYTRVANEQFF. Written as DNA, the CDR3 is TGTGCCAGCTACACTAGGGTTGCCAATGAGCAGTTCTTC.

The rearrangement links TRBV5-5 to TRBJ2-6; weak D call: TRBD2 (5 bases). Between the trimmed V and J ends, which lost 4 bases and 0 bases, there was a span of 20 bases. CDR3 length: 19 amino acids. In germline, CDR1 is SGHKS, CDR2 YYEKEE (reference sequence). The chain's CDR3 is CASSKTEAGLGSGANVLTF. The CDR3 DNA is TGTGCCAGCAGCAAAACGGAGGCAGGTTTGGGCTCTGGGGCCAACGTCCTGACTTTC.

This chain joins TRBV19 and TRBJ1-1; D is unclear. In germline, CDR1 is LNHDA, CDR2 SQIVND (reference sequence). The CDR3 contains 15 residues. Deletions cut 8 bases from V and 3 bases from J, with 19 bases between. Here the CDR3 DNA reads TGTGCCAGTCTCCCCATCGACGGACTCTACACTGAAGCTTTCTTT. Translating gives CASLPIDGLYTEAFF.

The CDR3 sequence: CASSLYSGDTEAFF. Written as DNA, the CDR3 is TGTGCCAGCAGTTTATACTCAGGGGACACTGAAGCTTTCTTT. J is TRBJ1-1 and V is TRBV27; a weak D match, TRBD1 (6 bases). The CDR3 consists of 14 residues. Trimming took 1 base from V and 3 from J, leaving 9 bases between them. CDR1 is MNHEY, CDR2 SMNVEV, per germline (reference sequence).

The chain carries TRBV2 and TRBJ2-3; maybe TRBD1 (5 bases). This CDR3 is 11 amino acids long. Trimming removed 7 bases from V and 10 bases from J, with 12 bases in between. CDR1 and CDR2 from the germline V gene are SNHLY and FYNNEI. CDR3 loop: CASTVGDPQYF. In nucleotides, the CDR3 is TGTGCCAGCACGGTAGGGGATCCGCAGTATTTT.

The chain is built from TRBV19 and TRBJ1-5; 7 bases match TRBD1. Germline V gives CDR1 LNHDA, CDR2 SQIVND (reference sequence). With 6 bases clipped from V and 0 bases from J, the junction kept 8 bases outside the gene matches. This CDR3 spans 16 amino acids. The CDR3 sequence: CASRITGVSSNQPQHF. The CDR3 bases are TGTGCCAGTAGGATAACAGGGGTGAGTAGCAATCAGCCCCAGCATTTT. The full variable domain, in which reference TRBV19 and TRBJ1-5 provide the parts outside the CDR3, is DGGITQSPKYLFRKEGQNVTLSCEQNLNHDAMYWYRQDPGQGLRLIYYSQIVNDFQKGDIAEGYSVSREKKESFPLTVTSAQKNPTAFYLCASRITGVSSNQPQHFGDGTRLSIL.

This clone was found once. The rearrangement links TRBV7-9 to TRBJ2-1, with TRBD2 matching over 10 bases. Trimming removed 1 base from V and 9 bases from J; junction bases left unmatched: 6. The CDR3 has 15 amino acids. The germline gives CDR1 SEHNR, CDR2 FQNEAQ (reference sequence). As DNA, the CDR3 is TGTGCCAGCAGCTTAGGGACTAGCGGTCGACCTGAGCAGTTCTTC. Translation: CASSLGTSGRPEQFF. The complete variable domain, with remaining parts taken from reference TRBV7-9 and TRBJ2-1, reads DTGVSQNPRHKITKRGQNVTFRCDPISEHNRLYWYRQTLGQGPEFLTYFQNEAQLEKSRLLSDRFSAERPKGSFSTLEIQRTEQGDSAMYLCASSLGTSGRPEQFFGPGTRLTVL.

The chain has TRBV18 and TRBJ1-2; D perhaps matches TRBD1 (5 bases). CDR1 KGHSH and CDR2 LQKENI come from the germline V gene. The length of the CDR3 is 13 residues. V lost 2 bases and J 3 bases, leaving 7 bases between the germline ends. The CDR3 is CASSPETDYGYTF. The CDR3 DNA follows: TGTGCCAGCTCACCAGAGACAGACTATGGCTACACCTTC.

This chain links TRBV4-1 with TRBJ2-1; D possibly corresponds to TRBD2 (5 bases). Germline V CDR1 and CDR2: MGHRA, YSYEKL. The CDR3 spans 15 residues. V was cut by 4 bases and J by 5 bases, with 15 bases left in between. The CDR3: CASSPLATNNNEQFF. CDR3 nucleotides: TGCGCCAGCAGCCCGCTCGCGACTAATAACAATGAGCAGTTCTTC.

The chain employs TRBV29-1 and TRBJ2-1, with D unresolved. Trimming left V 5 bases short and J 2 bases short, with 10 bases between. Per germline, CDR1 SQVTM and CDR2 ANQGSEA. This CDR3 region has 13 residues. CDR3 coding DNA: TGCAGCGTTCTAAGAGGAACCTACAATGAGCAGTTCTTC. Translation gives CSVLRGTYNEQFF.

The chain employs TRBV6-6 and TRBJ1-5, with no clear D. CDR1 and CDR2 (germline): MNHNY, SVGAGI (reference sequence). The CDR3 has 15 amino acids. V lost 2 bases and J 1 base, leaving 9 bases between the germline ends. The CDR3 nucleotides are TGTGCCAGCAGTTACCCGCAGGTGAGCAATCAGCCCCAGCATTTT. Its translation is CASSYPQVSNQPQHF.

The chain couples TRBV5-1 to TRBJ2-2; 11 nucleotides align to TRBD1. The CDR3 consists of 17 residues. CDR1 and CDR2 (germline): SGHRS, YFSETQ. Trimming took 2 bases from V and 5 from J; bases not matched to a gene: 8. The CDR3 is CASSFGQGAGITGELFF. The CDR3 region has the DNA TGCGCCAGCAGCTTCGGACAGGGGGCCGGGATTACCGGGGAGCTGTTTTTT. Full variable domain (outside the CDR3, taken from reference TRBV5-1 and TRBJ2-2): KAGVTQTPRYLIKTRGQQVTLSCSPISGHRSVSWYQQTPGQGLQFLFEYFSETQRNKGNFPGRFSGRQFSNSRSEMNVSTLELGDSALYLCASSFGQGAGITGELFFGEGSRLTVL.

In DNA form, the CDR3 reads TGCGCCAGCAGCATAAATGGATACAATGAGCAGTTCTTC. This encodes CASSINGYNEQFF. The genes are TRBV5-1 and TRBJ2-1; D call uncertain. V lost 4 bases and J 4 bases, leaving 9 bases between the germline ends. The CDR3 has 13 amino acids. Germline V lookup: CDR1 SGHRS, CDR2 YFSETQ.

The V gene is TRBV4-1, the J gene TRBJ2-3; 10 nucleotides match TRBD1. J lost 5 bases, V lost 0 bases, and 11 bases had no gene match. Germline loops: CDR1 MGHRA, CDR2 YSYEKL. This CDR3 has 18 amino acids. The CDR3: CASSQDRSDRGLKDTQYF. The DNA of the CDR3 is TGCGCCAGCAGCCAAGATCGTTCGGACAGGGGGTTAAAAGATACGCAGTATTTT.

The V gene is TRBV19, the J gene TRBJ1-5; D possibly corresponds to TRBD1 (6 bases). The CDR3 covers 15 residues. Looked up from germline, CDR1 is LNHDA and CDR2 is SQIVND (reference sequence). V dropped 4 bases and J dropped 0 bases, with 10 bases sitting between them. The CDR3 DNA reads as TGTGCCAGTAGTAGGAGACAGGATAGCAATCAGCCCCAGCATTTT. Protein: CASSRRQDSNQPQHF.

The rearrangement joins TRBV19 to TRBJ2-5; 8 bases fit TRBD1. Trimming cost V 5 bases and J 4 bases; bases outside gene matches: 3. CDR1 and CDR2 from the germline V gene are LNHDA and SQIVND (reference sequence). The CDR3 has 13 residues. Written as DNA, the CDR3 is TGTGCCAGTAGTCCCAGGGGGCCAGAGACCCAGTACTTC. This gives the protein CASSPRGPETQYF.

The CDR3 spells CASIRRSGADTQYF. The CDR3 bases are TGTGCCAGCATTAGAAGGTCGGGAGCAGATACGCAGTATTTT. V and J are TRBV28 and TRBJ2-3; a weak D match, TRBD2 (6 bases). Germline CDR1 and CDR2: MDHEN and SYDVKM. The CDR3 covers 14 residues. The ends were cut back, 7 bases at V and 4 bases at J, with 15 bases in the middle.

This clone was detected only a few times. The rearrangement links TRBV5-1 to TRBJ2-3; 9 positions agree with TRBD2. CDR3 length: 14 residues. The trim removed 6 bases at V and 4 bases at J, leaving 6 bases unmatched. Germline CDR1 is SGHRS and CDR2 is YFSETQ. The CDR3 nucleotides read TGCGCCAGCAAAGAGGCGGGGGGGCCAGATACGCAGTATTTT. It encodes CASKEAGGPDTQYF.

This chain links TRBV5-1 with TRBJ2-5; 7 bases are shared with TRBD1. Germline trimming cut 4 bases from V and 2 bases from J; bases unmatched to any gene: 2. The length of the CDR3 is 13 residues. Germline CDR1 SGHRS, CDR2 YFSETQ. CDR3 residues: CASSRGQQETQYF. CDR3 sequence (DNA): TGCGCCAGCAGCCGGGGACAGCAAGAGACCCAGTACTTC.